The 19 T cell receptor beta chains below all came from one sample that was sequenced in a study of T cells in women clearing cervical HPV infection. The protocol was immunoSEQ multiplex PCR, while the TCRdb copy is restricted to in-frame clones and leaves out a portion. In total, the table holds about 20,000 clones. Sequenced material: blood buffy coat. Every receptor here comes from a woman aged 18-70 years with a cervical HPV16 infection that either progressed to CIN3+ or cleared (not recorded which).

The CDR3 loop reads CASSLTRGLDNEQFF. The covered CDR3 bases are TGTGCCAGCAGTTTAACCAGGGGGCTTGACAATGAG. The gene calls are TRBV28 and TRBJ2-1, with TRBD1 matching 8 bases. Read sequence stops 3 residues before the CDR3 end, and the germline J gene provides the missing end. Per the germline V gene, CDR1 is MDHEN and CDR2 is SYDVKM. Trimming took 2 bases from V and 5 from J; bases not matched to a gene: 5. CDR3 size: 15 residues.

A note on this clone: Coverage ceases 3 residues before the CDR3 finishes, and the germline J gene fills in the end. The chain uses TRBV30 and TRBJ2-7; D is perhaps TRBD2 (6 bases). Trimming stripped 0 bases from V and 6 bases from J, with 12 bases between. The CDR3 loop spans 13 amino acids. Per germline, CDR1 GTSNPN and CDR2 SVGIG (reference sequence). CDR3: CAWSVSVGGEQYF. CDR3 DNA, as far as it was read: TGTGCCTGGAGTGTTTCTGTGGGGGGCGAG.

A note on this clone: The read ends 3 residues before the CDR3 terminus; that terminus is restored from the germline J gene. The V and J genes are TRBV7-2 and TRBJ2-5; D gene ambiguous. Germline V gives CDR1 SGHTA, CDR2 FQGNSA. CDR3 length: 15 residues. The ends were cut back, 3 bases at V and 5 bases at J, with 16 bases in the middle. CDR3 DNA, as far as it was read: TGTGCCAGCAGCTTCGAGTTGGAGCGTGTTGAGACC. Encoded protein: CASSFELERVET. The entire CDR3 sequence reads CASSFELERVETQYF.

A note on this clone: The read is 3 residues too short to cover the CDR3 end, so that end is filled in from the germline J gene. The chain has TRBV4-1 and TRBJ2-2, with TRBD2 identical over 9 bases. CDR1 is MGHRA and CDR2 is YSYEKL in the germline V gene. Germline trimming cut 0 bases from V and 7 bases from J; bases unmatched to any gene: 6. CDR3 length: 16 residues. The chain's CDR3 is CASSQEGRGGVGELFF. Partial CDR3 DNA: TGCGCCAGCAGCCAAGAAGGGCGGGGGGGCGTCGGGGAG.

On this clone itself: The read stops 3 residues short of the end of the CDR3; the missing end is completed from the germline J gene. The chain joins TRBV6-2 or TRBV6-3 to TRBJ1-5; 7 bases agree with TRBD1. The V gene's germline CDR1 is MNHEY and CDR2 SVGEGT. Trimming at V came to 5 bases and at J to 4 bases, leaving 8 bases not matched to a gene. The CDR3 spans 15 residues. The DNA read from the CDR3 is TGTGCCAGCAGTCGGACAGGCGGTGCAAATCAGCCC. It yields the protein CASSRTGGANQP. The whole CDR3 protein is CASSRTGGANQPQHF.

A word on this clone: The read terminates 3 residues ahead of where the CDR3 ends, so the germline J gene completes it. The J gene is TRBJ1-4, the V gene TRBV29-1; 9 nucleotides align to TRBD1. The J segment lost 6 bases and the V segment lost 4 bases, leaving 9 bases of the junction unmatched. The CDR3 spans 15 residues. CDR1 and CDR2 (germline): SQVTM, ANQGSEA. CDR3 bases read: TGCAGCGTTGCCCAGCCGGGGACAGGGTATGAAAAA. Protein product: CSVAQPGTGYEK. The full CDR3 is CSVAQPGTGYEKLFF.

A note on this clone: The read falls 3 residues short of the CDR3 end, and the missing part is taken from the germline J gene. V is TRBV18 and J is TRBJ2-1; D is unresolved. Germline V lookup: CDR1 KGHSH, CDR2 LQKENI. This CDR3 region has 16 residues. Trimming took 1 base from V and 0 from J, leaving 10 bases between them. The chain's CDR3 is CASSPQQVSSYNEQFF. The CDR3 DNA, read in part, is TGTGCCAGCTCACCACAGCAGGTTAGCTCCTACAATGAG. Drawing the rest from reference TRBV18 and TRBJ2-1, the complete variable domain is NAGVMQNPRHLVRRRGQEARLRCSPMKGHSHVYWYRQLPEEGLKFMVYLQKENIIDESGMPKERFSAEFPKEGPSILRIQQVVRGDSAAYFCASSPQQVSSYNEQFFGPGTRLTVL.

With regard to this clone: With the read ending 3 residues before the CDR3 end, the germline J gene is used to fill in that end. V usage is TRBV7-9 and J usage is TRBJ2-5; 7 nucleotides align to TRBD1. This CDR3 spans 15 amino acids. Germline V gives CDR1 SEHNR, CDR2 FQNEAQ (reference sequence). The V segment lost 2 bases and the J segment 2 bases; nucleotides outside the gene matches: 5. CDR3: CASSLPGTAQETQYF. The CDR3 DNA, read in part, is TGTGCCAGCAGCTTACCCGGGACAGCGCAAGAGACC.

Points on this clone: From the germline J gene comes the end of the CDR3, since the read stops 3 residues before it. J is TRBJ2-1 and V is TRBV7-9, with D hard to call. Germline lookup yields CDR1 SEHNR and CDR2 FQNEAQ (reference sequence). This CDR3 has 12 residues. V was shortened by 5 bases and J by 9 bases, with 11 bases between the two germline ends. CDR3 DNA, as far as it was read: TGTGCCAGCAGCCCCTCAGCAGGTGAG. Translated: CASSPSAGE. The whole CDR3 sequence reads CASSPSAGEQFF. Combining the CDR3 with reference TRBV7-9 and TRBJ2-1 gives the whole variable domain DTGVSQNPRHKITKRGQNVTFRCDPISEHNRLYWYRQTLGQGPEFLTYFQNEAQLEKSRLLSDRFSAERPKGSFSTLEIQRTEQGDSAMYLCASSPSAGEQFFGPGTRLTVL.

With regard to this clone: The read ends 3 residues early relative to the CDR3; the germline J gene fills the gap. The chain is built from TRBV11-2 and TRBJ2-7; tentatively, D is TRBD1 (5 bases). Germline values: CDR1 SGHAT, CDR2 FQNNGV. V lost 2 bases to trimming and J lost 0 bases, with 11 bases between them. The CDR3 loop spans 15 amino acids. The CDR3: CASSLITGSSYEQYF. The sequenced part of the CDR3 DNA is TGTGCCAGCAGCTTAATTACAGGTTCCTCCTACGAG.

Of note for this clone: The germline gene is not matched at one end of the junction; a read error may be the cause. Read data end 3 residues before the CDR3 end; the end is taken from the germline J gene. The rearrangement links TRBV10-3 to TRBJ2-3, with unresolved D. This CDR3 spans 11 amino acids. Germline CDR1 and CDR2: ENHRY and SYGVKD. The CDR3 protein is CAISVSETQYF. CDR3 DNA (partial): TGTGCCATCAGTGTATCAGAGACG.

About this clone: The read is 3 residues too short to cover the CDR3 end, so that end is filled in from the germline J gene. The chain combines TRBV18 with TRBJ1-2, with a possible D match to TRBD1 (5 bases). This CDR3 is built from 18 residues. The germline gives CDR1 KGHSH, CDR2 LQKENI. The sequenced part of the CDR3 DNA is TGTGCCAGCTCACCCGTCCCGGGACTAGCGGAGCCCTACAATGAC. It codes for CASSPVPGLAEPYND. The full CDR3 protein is CASSPVPGLAEPYNDYTF.

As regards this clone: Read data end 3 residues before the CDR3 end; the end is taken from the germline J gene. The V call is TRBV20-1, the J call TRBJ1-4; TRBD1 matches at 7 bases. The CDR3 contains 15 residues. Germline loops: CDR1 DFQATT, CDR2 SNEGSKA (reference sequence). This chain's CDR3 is CSARDPRQGPSPLFF. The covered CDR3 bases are TGCAGTGCTAGAGATCCCCGACAGGGACCTTCACCA.

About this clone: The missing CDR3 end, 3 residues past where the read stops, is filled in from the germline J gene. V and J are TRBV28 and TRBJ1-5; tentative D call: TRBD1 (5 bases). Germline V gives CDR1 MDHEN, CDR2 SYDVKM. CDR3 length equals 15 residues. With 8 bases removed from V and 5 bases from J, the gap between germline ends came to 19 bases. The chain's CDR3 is CASHPRGVGDQPQHF. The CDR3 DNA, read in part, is TGTGCCAGCCACCCACGGGGGGTAGGGGATCAGCCC.

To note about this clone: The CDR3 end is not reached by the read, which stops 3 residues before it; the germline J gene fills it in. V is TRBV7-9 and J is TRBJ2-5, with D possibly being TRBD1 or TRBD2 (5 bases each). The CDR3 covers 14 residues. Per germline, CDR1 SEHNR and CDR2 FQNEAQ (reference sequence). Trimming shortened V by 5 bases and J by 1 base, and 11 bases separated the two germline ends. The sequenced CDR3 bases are TGTGCCAGCAGCCTAGAGGGGTTCCAAGAGACC. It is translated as CASSLEGFQET. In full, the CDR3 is CASSLEGFQETQYF.

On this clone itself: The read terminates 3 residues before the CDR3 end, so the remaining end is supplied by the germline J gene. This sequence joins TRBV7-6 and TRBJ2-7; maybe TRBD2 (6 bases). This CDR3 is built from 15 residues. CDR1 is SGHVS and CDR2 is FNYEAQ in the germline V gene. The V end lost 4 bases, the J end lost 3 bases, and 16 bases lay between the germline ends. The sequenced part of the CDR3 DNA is TGTGCCAGCAGCTCCCCCGGGGGTAGGGGCTACGAG. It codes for CASSSPGGRGYE. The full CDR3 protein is CASSSPGGRGYEQYF.

The CDR3 region is CASSRSMGGRVGTQYF. Partial CDR3 DNA: TGCGCCAGCAGCCGGTCGATGGGGGGGCGAGTAGGTACG. The V and J genes are TRBV4-1 and TRBJ2-3, with D tentatively TRBD2 (7 bases). The read ends 3 residues before the CDR3 terminus; that terminus is restored from the germline J gene. The V gene's germline CDR1 is MGHRA and CDR2 YSYEKL. The CDR3 has 16 residues. V was clipped by 4 bases and J by 8 bases, with 22 bases between them.

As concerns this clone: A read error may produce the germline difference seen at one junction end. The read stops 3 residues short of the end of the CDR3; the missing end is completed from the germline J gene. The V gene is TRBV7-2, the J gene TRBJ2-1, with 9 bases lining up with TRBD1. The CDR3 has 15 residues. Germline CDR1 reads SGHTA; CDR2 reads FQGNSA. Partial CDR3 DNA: TGTGCCAGCACCTTACAGGGGGCTCGGTGGTATGAG. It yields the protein CASTLQGARWYE. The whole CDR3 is CASTLQGARWYEQFF. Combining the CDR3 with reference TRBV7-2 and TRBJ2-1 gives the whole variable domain GAGVSQSPSNKVTEKGKDVELRCDPISGHTALYWYRQSLGQGLEFLIYFQGNSAPDKSGLPSDRFSAERTGGSVSTLTIQRTQQEDSAVYLCASTLQGARWYEQFFGPGTRLTVL.

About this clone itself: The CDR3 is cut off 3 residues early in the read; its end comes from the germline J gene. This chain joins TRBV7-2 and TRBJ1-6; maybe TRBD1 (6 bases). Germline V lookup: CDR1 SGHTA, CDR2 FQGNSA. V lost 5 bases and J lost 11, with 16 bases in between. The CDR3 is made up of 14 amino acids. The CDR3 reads CASSPGGGQTPLHF. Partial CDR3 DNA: TGTGCCAGCAGCCCCGGGGGGGGGCAGACACCC.